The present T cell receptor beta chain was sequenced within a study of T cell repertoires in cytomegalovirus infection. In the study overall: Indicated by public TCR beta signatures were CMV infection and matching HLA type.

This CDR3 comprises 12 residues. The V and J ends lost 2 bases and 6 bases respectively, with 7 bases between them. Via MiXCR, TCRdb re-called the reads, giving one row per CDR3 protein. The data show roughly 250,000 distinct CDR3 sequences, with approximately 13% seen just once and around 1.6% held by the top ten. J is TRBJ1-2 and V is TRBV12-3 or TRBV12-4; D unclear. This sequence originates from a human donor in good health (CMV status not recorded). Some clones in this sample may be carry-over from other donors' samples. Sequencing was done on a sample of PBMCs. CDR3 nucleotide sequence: TGTGCCAGCAGTTTATATGGGGATGGCTACACCTTC. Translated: CASSLYGDGYTF.